A single sample gave rise to the 26 T cell receptor beta chains below, sequenced in a study of tissue T cells after allogeneic stem cell transplantation. Clones were read by immunoSEQ multiplex PCR, and TCRdb kept only the in-frame ones, dropping some. The sample records about 7,800 clones, around 42% being singletons. Time point described: mouse harvest day 7 after allogeneic transplant. Tail vein injection delivered 10^7 T-cell-depleted bone marrow cells and 10^6 splenic CD5+ T cells. The sample consisted of gut tissue. These receptors all stem from a female BALB/c mouse given C57BL/6 T cells with graft-versus-host disease after an allogeneic hematopoietic cell transplant.

A word on this clone: Genes here carry mouse names. Coverage ceases 1 residue before the CDR3 finishes, and the germline J gene fills in the end. This chain joins TRBV3 and TRBJ1-1; D not certain. Germline CDR1 SNHLY, CDR2 FYNGKV (reference sequence). Trimming removed 2 bases from V and 1 base from J, with 5 bases in between. The CDR3 is 13 residues long. The sequenced CDR3 bases are TGTGCCAGCAGCTTAATACAAAACACAGAAGTCTTC. Amino acid sequence: CASSLIQNTEVF. The whole CDR3 sequence reads CASSLIQNTEVFF.

For this clone: The listed genes are named as in mouse. The read ends 1 residue before the CDR3 terminus; that terminus is restored from the germline J gene. V and J are TRBV15 and TRBJ2-3; a possible D gene is TRBD1 (5 bases). Trimming stripped 2 bases from V and 3 bases from J, with 6 bases between. CDR1 and CDR2 (germline): SGHND, FRSKSL. This CDR3 comprises 13 residues. The CDR3 bases that were read are TGTGCCAGCAGTTTAAACAGGGCAGAAACGCTGTAT. Protein sequence: CASSLNRAETLY. The whole CDR3 is CASSLNRAETLYF.

This clone turned up a few times. Mouse germline and gene names are used. The DNA ends 1 residue before the CDR3 does, and the rest of the CDR3 is filled in from the germline J gene. The chain couples TRBV16 to TRBJ1-5; D call uncertain. V was cut by 5 bases and J by 3 bases, with 5 bases left in between. CDR1 SGHSA and CDR2 FRNQAP come from the germline V gene. The CDR3 is 12 residues long. The part of the CDR3 DNA that was read is TGTGCAAGCAGCCTCGGCAACCAGGCTCCGCTT. Residues: CASSLGNQAPL. The entire CDR3 protein reads CASSLGNQAPLF.

Comment on this clone: All gene names here are mouse names. The read terminates 1 residue before the CDR3 end, so the remaining end is supplied by the germline J gene. The J gene is TRBJ2-1, the V gene TRBV29, with 7 bases fitting TRBD2. This CDR3 has 16 amino acids. V shed 4 bases and J 2 bases; nucleotides not matched to a gene: 8. Looked up from germline, CDR1 is MSHET and CDR2 is SYDVDS. CDR3 in amino acids: CASSSPGGRDYAEQFF. The CDR3 DNA, read in part, is TGTGCTAGCAGTTCCCCGGGGGGGAGGGACTATGCTGAGCAGTTC. Variable domain in full (rest from reference TRBV29 and TRBJ2-1): DMKVTQMPRYLIKRMGENVLLECGQDMSHETMYWYRQDPGLGLQLIYISYDVDSNSEGDIPKGYRVSRKKREHFSLILDSAKTNQTSVYFCASSSPGGRDYAEQFFGPGTRLTVL.

About this clone: Mouse gene names and germline throughout. The read ends 1 residue shy of where the CDR3 ends; the end is completed using the germline J gene. The chain carries TRBV23 and TRBJ2-1; the table names TRBD2, a call not compared with the DNA. The CDR3 extends over 16 amino acids. Germline CDR1 KGHTA, CDR2 FQNQQP. CDR3 DNA (partial): TGCTCCAGCAGTCAATCGTTCGGACTGGGGTATGCTGAGCAGTTC. Translated: CSSSQSFGLGYAEQF. The CDR3, in full, reads CSSSQSFGLGYAEQFF. Full variable domain (remainder filled in from reference TRBV23 and TRBJ2-1): DAAVTQKPRYLIKMKGQEAEMKCIPEKGHTAVFWYQQKQSKELKFLIYFQNQQPLDQIDMVKERFSAVCPSSSLCSLGIRTCEAEDSALYLCSSSQSFGLGYAEQFFGPGTRLTVL.

This clone was found once. Mouse names are used for the genes. The read comes to an end 1 residue before the CDR3 does, leaving the germline J gene to fill in the end. J is TRBJ2-2 and V is TRBV12-1, with D maybe TRBD1 (6 bases). The V gene's germline CDR1 is SGHSN and CDR2 HYEKVE. The CDR3 is 14 residues long. The V end was cut by 0 bases, the J end by 5 bases, with 9 bases between. The CDR3 protein is CASSLEGETGQLYF. Partial CDR3 DNA: TGTGCCAGCTCTCTCGAGGGGGAGACCGGGCAGCTCTAC. The full variable domain, with the rest looked up from reference TRBV12-1 and TRBJ2-2, is DSGVVQSPRHIIKEKGGRSVLTCIPISGHSNVVWYQQTLGKELKFLIQHYEKVERDKGFLPSRFSVQQFDDYHSEMNMSALELEDSAMYFCASSLEGETGQLYFGEGSKLTVL.

This clone was found a few times. The germline and genes are mouse ones. The read ends 1 residue before the CDR3 terminus; that terminus is restored from the germline J gene. V usage is TRBV13-2 and J usage is TRBJ1-1; D remains ambiguous. From germline, CDR1 is NNHNN and CDR2 SYGAGS (reference sequence). Trimming cost V 1 base and J 3 bases, with 4 bases left between them. There are 12 residues in the CDR3. This CDR3 reads CASGDRYTEVFF. Incomplete CDR3 DNA: TGTGCCAGCGGTGATCGTTACACAGAAGTCTTC.

Remarks on this clone: Gene and germline names: mouse. The CDR3 end is not reached by the read, which stops 1 residue before it; the germline J gene fills it in. The rearrangement links TRBV26 to TRBJ2-2; TRBD1 might be the D (6 bases). V lost 4 bases and J lost 0, with 9 bases in between. CDR3 length equals 15 residues. Germline assignment: CDR1 KGHPV and CDR2 FQNQEV (reference sequence). The CDR3 loop reads CASSPDRPNTGQLYF. The sequenced part of the CDR3 DNA is TGTGCCAGCAGTCCCGACAGGCCAAACACCGGGCAGCTCTAC.

A note on this clone: Gene and germline names: mouse. The sequenced fragment ends 1 residue before the CDR3 boundary, so the rest is inferred from the germline J gene. The chain has TRBV3 and TRBJ2-4; TRBD1 or TRBD2 may be the D gene (5 bases each). Germline CDR1 SNHLY, CDR2 FYNGKV (reference sequence). The V gene lost 3 bases and the J gene lost 7 bases, with 8 bases spanning the gap. The CDR3 has 12 residues. Here the CDR3 reads CASSLWGDTLYF. The CDR3 DNA, read in part, is TGTGCCAGCAGCTTGTGGGGCGACACCTTGTAC.

A word on this clone: Genes and germline come from the mouse. The read finishes 1 residue shy of the CDR3 end, and the germline J gene is used to complete it. The chain uses TRBV3 and TRBJ2-3; D is ambiguous. CDR3 length: 14 amino acids. The germline V gene has CDR1 SNHLY and CDR2 FYNGKV (reference sequence). Trimming left V 3 bases short and J 0 bases short, with 7 bases between. The sequenced CDR3 bases are TGTGCCAGCAGCTTGACTTTTAGTGCAGAAACGCTGTAT. Amino acids: CASSLTFSAETLY. The CDR3 in its entirety is CASSLTFSAETLYF.

This clone was picked up one time. The germline and genes are mouse ones. Read coverage stops 1 residue before the CDR3 terminus; the germline J gene supplies the remainder. J is TRBJ2-5 and V is TRBV23; TRBD2, the D gene given by the table, was not confirmed from the DNA. Germline V lookup: CDR1 KGHTA, CDR2 FQNQQP. The CDR3 spans 15 residues. The CDR3 spells CSSSRRTGGQDTQYF. The DNA read from the CDR3 is TGCTCCAGCAGTCGACGGACTGGGGGCCAAGACACCCAGTAC.

For this clone: Genes and germline are mouse. The read is 1 residue too short to cover the CDR3 end, so that end is filled in from the germline J gene. The chain joins TRBV26 to TRBJ2-2; D gene ambiguous. V was trimmed by 4 bases and J by 0 bases, leaving 9 bases between them. CDR3 size: 15 residues. Germline V lookup: CDR1 KGHPV, CDR2 FQNQEV (reference sequence). The CDR3 sequence is CASSQVQANTGQLYF. The CDR3 DNA, read in part, is TGTGCCAGCAGTCAAGTCCAGGCAAACACCGGGCAGCTCTAC.

Remarks on this clone: The gene symbols are mouse symbols. The read finishes 1 residue shy of the CDR3 end, and the germline J gene is used to complete it. This chain links TRBV26 with TRBJ2-3; 8 bases align to TRBD2. The CDR3 spans 15 residues. CDR1 and CDR2 from the germline V gene are KGHPV and FQNQEV (reference sequence). With 4 bases clipped from V and 0 bases from J, the junction kept 3 bases outside the gene matches. The DNA read from the CDR3 is TGTGCCAGCAGTCCCGACTGGGGTAGTGCAGAAACGCTGTAT. Protein: CASSPDWGSAETLY. The whole CDR3 region reads CASSPDWGSAETLYF.

About this clone itself: Gene labels here are mouse ones. The read is 1 residue too short to cover the CDR3 end, so that end is filled in from the germline J gene. The gene calls are TRBV26 and TRBJ2-1; 11 bases agree with TRBD2. V lost 4 bases, J lost 4 bases, and 3 bases stayed unmatched. This CDR3 region has 15 residues. Per germline, CDR1 KGHPV and CDR2 FQNQEV (reference sequence). Partial CDR3 DNA: TGTGCCAGCAGTCCCCGGGACTGGGGGTATGCTGAGCAGTTC. Amino acid sequence: CASSPRDWGYAEQF. The complete CDR3 protein is CASSPRDWGYAEQFF.

By proportion, this clone is medium-sized. Mouse gene names and germline throughout. The sequence runs out 1 residue before the end of the CDR3; the remainder is reconstructed from the germline J gene. V is TRBV1 and J is TRBJ2-2; TRBD1 aligns across 9 bases. CDR1 and CDR2 (germline): NSQYPW, LRSPGD (reference sequence). This CDR3 is 15 amino acids long. V was clipped by 4 bases and J by 6 bases; unmatched bases: 6. The CDR3 spells CTCSGRDRVPGQLYF. The sequenced part of the CDR3 DNA is TGCACCTGCAGTGGCCGGGACAGGGTCCCCGGGCAGCTCTAC.

This clone is labeled large (0.1 to 1%). The gene names given are mouse names. The CDR3 end lies 1 residue beyond the end of the read and is filled in from the germline J gene. This chain uses TRBV13-2 with TRBJ2-7, with D tentatively TRBD1 (6 bases). V gave up 3 bases and J gave up 6 bases, with 10 bases separating them. In germline, CDR1 is NNHNN, CDR2 SYGAGS (reference sequence). The CDR3 runs 12 residues. CDR3 sequence reads: CASGVTGFEQYF. The covered CDR3 bases are TGTGCCAGCGGTGTCACAGGGTTTGAACAGTAC.

By frequency in the sample, this clone is medium-sized. These gene names are mouse names. From the germline J gene comes the end of the CDR3, since the read stops 1 residue before it. J is TRBJ2-1 and V is TRBV1; 7 bases line up with TRBD2. V lost 3 bases to trimming and J lost 3 bases; unmatched junction nucleotides: 5. The CDR3 is made up of 15 amino acids. The germline V gene encodes CDR1 NSQYPW and CDR2 LRSPGD (reference sequence). The chain's CDR3 is CTCSAPGGSYAEQFF. CDR3 bases read: TGCACCTGCAGTGCCCCTGGGGGTTCCTATGCTGAGCAGTTC. Drawing the rest from reference TRBV1 and TRBJ2-1, the complete variable domain is VTLLEQNPRWRLVPRGQAVNLRCILKNSQYPWMSWYQQDLQKQLQWLFTLRSPGDKEVKSLPGADYLATRVTDTELRLQVANMSQGRTLYCTCSAPGGSYAEQFFGPGTRLTVL.

Comment on this clone: With a much larger clone just one base away, this may be a read error. Each gene name is a mouse one. The CDR3 is cut off 1 residue early in the read; its end comes from the germline J gene. The chain links TRBV20 to TRBJ2-7, with no clear D. V was cut by 2 bases and J by 0 bases, with 11 bases left in between. The CDR3 covers 14 residues. CDR1 is GFQATS and CDR2 is STVNSAI in the germline V gene. Partial CDR3 DNA: TGTGGTGCTAGGAATCGGGTTAGCTCCTATGAACAGTAC. It yields the protein CGARNRVSSYEQY. The CDR3 in full is CGARNRVSSYEQYF.

This clone came up a few times. Gene names and germline refer to mouse. The read falls 1 residue short of the CDR3 end, and the missing part is taken from the germline J gene. The V and J genes are TRBV26 and TRBJ1-6, with D maybe TRBD1 (6 bases). TRBJ1-6 is given ORF status, its function remaining uncertain. Trimming shortened V by 6 bases and J by 3 bases, and 12 bases separated the two germline ends. The CDR3 has 15 amino acids. Per germline, CDR1 KGHPV and CDR2 FQNQEV (reference sequence). This CDR3 is CASSPGHHYNSPLYF. CDR3 DNA, as far as it was read: TGTGCCAGCAGCCCGGGACACCACTATAATTCGCCCCTCTAC.

With respect to this clone: Gene names are mouse gene names. With the read ending 1 residue before the CDR3 end, the germline J gene is used to fill in that end. V gene TRBV26 combines with J gene TRBJ2-4, with 8 bases lining up with TRBD2. V was clipped by 2 bases and J by 0 bases; unmatched bases: 1. This CDR3 has 15 amino acids. The germline CDR1 and CDR2 sequences are KGHPV and FQNQEV (reference sequence). Partial CDR3 DNA: TGTGCCAGCAGTCTGACTGGGGGTAGTCAAAACACCTTGTAC. It codes for CASSLTGGSQNTLY. The whole CDR3 sequence is CASSLTGGSQNTLYF.

On this clone itself: Genes and germline come from the mouse. From the germline J gene comes the end of the CDR3, since the read stops 1 residue before it. The chain uses TRBV13-1 and TRBJ2-4; 7 bases align to TRBD1. Germline lookup yields CDR1 NSHNY and CDR2 SYGAGN. Losses at the gene ends were 6 bases for V and 1 base for J; bases not matched to a gene: 2. This CDR3 spans 13 amino acids. Incomplete CDR3 DNA: TGTGCCAGCATACAGGGGTGTCAAAACACCTTGTAC. Protein product: CASIQGCQNTLY. The whole CDR3 is CASIQGCQNTLYF.

Concerning this clone: Mouse gene names and germline throughout. Read coverage stops 1 residue before the CDR3 terminus; the germline J gene supplies the remainder. The V and J genes are TRBV13-1 and TRBJ1-6; weak D call: TRBD1 (5 bases). TRBJ1-6 is placed among ORFs of uncertain function. Germline-derived CDR1 and CDR2 are NSHNY and SYGAGN. The CDR3 contains 13 residues. Trimming left V 1 base short and J 8 bases short, with 7 bases between. The covered CDR3 bases are TGTGCCAGCAGTGATCAGGGATATTCGCCCCTCTAC. Amino acid sequence: CASSDQGYSPLY. The whole CDR3 region reads CASSDQGYSPLYF.

Comment on this clone: Here the gene names and germline are mouse. This CDR3 reads CTCSAETGGRQAPLF. The covered CDR3 bases are TGCACCTGCAGTGCAGAAACAGGGGGCCGCCAGGCTCCGCTT. This rearrangement joins TRBV1 to TRBJ1-5, with 9 bases fitting TRBD1. The read finishes 1 residue shy of the CDR3 end, and the germline J gene is used to complete it. CDR3 size: 15 residues. Germline CDR1 NSQYPW, CDR2 LRSPGD (reference sequence). The ends lost 0 bases at V and 6 bases at J; junction bases unmatched: 3.

Comment on this clone: Gene labels here are mouse ones. The CDR3 extends 1 residue past the end of the read, so its final part is completed from the germline J gene. The rearrangement joins TRBV26 to TRBJ2-1; no clear D. CDR3 size: 15 residues. Deletions cut 2 bases from V and 0 bases from J, with 8 bases between. Germline-derived CDR1 and CDR2 are KGHPV and FQNQEV (reference sequence). The part of the CDR3 DNA that was read is TGTGCCAGCAGTCTGGAGGCCTTTAACTATGCTGAGCAGTTC. Amino acids: CASSLEAFNYAEQF. In full, the CDR3 reads CASSLEAFNYAEQFF. Full variable domain (remainder filled in from reference TRBV26 and TRBJ2-1): NSKVIQTPRYLVKGQGQKAKMRCIPEKGHPVVFWYQQNKNNEFKFLINFQNQEVLQQIDMTEKRFSAECPSNSPCSLEIQSSEAGDSALYLCASSLEAFNYAEQFFGPGTRLTVL.

This clone was seen only a few times. Gene names denote mouse genes. The part of the CDR3 DNA that was read is TGTGCCAGCAGTCCGGACTGGGCCTCCTATGAACAGTAC. Translated: CASSPDWASYEQY. The CDR3 in its entirety is CASSPDWASYEQYF. V is TRBV26 and J is TRBJ2-7; 8 bases match TRBD2. The DNA ends 1 residue before the CDR3 does, and the rest of the CDR3 is filled in from the germline J gene. Per the germline V gene, CDR1 is KGHPV and CDR2 is FQNQEV (reference sequence). Trimming at V came to 4 bases and at J to 0 bases, leaving 2 bases not matched to a gene. The CDR3 spans 14 residues. Together with reference TRBV26 and TRBJ2-7, the CDR3 gives the full variable domain: NSKVIQTPRYLVKGQGQKAKMRCIPEKGHPVVFWYQQNKNNEFKFLINFQNQEVLQQIDMTEKRFSAECPSNSPCSLEIQSSEAGDSALYLCASSPDWASYEQYFGPGTRLTVL.

With respect to this clone: These gene names are mouse names. The DNA ends 1 residue before the CDR3 does, and the rest of the CDR3 is filled in from the germline J gene. The J gene is TRBJ2-4, the V gene TRBV20; D not certain. V lost 3 bases to trimming and J lost 0 bases, with 4 bases between them. Looked up from germline, CDR1 is GFQATS and CDR2 is STVNSAI. This CDR3 spans 12 amino acids. The part of the CDR3 DNA that was read is TGTGGTGCTAGACCTAGTCAAAACACCTTGTAC. Residues: CGARPSQNTLY. The whole CDR3 protein is CGARPSQNTLYF.